This T cell receptor (beta chain) was obtained from a study of identical twins. Healthy Caucasians made up all donors. The table lists this clonotype with a few counts. Its antigen remains unidentified. Whole-study findings and limits: The abundant beta clonotypes from cord blood had fewer insertions, and memory repertoires had none of this. Findings depended on cross-sectional statistics rather than tracking the same donors.

A universal primer binding site was introduced by template switching. The final cDNA contained unique molecular identifiers. MiXCR was run by TCRdb on the 5' RACE reads, yielding one entry per CDR3 protein. The sample holds about 890,000 distinct CDR3 sequences, roughly an eighth seen once. The CDR3 has 13 residues. Trimming took off 1 base at V and 3 bases at J, with 8 bases between the two ends. In germline, CDR1 is SGDLS, CDR2 YYNGEE. These records were also assigned to another study, of yellow fever vaccine responses in identical twins.

The gene calls are TRBV9 and TRBJ2-7, with no clear D. The sequencing sample was made of PBMCs. The receptor comes from a woman aged 18-29 years in good health. CDR3 amino acids: CASSVLPDYEQYF. CDR3 DNA sequence: TGTGCCAGCAGCGTACTGCCCGACTACGAGCAGTACTTC. Combining the CDR3 with reference TRBV9 and TRBJ2-7 gives the whole variable domain DSGVTQTPKHLITATGQRVTLRCSPRSGDLSVYWYQQSLDQGLQFLIQYYNGEERAKGNILERFSAQQFPDLHSELNLSSLELGDSALYFCASSVLPDYEQYFGPGTRLTVT.